The 20 T cell receptor beta chains below all came from one sample that was sequenced in a study of blood T cell repertoires in COVID-19. Libraries were prepared by immunoSEQ multiplex PCR; TCRdb keeps only in-frame clonotypes and omits some of them. Among hundreds of thousands of clones, about 83% were seen once, and the ten largest hold 10%. Input material: PBMCs or T cells enriched from blood (not recorded which). These TCRs come from a woman aged 50 to 60 who had recovered from COVID-19.

The chain employs TRBV21-1 and TRBJ1-3; the table's D call TRBD1 went unverified against the DNA. TRBV21-1 is assigned pseudogene status. This CDR3 is built from 13 residues. CDR3 region: CASTRVSGNTIYF. The CDR3 bases are TGTGCCAGCACCAGGGTTTCGGGAAACACCATATATTTT.

The chain employs TRBV6-5 and TRBJ2-6; a weak D match, TRBD1 (5 bases). Germline V gene lookup returns CDR1 MNHEY and CDR2 SVGAGI. V lost 6 bases, J lost 2 bases, and 11 bases lay in between. The CDR3 length is 15 residues. In nucleotides, the CDR3 is TGTGCCAGCAGATACACAGGAACTGGGGCCAACGTCCTGACTTTC. It specifies CASRYTGTGANVLTF.

The CDR3 here is CASSSGGARTLYGYTF. The CDR3 region has the DNA TGTGCCAGCAGCTCCGGGGGGGCCAGGACTCTGTATGGCTACACCTTC. V gene TRBV5-8 combines with J gene TRBJ1-2; a possible D gene is TRBD1 (6 bases). Germline V lookup: CDR1 SGHTS, CDR2 YDEGEE. The CDR3 has 16 residues. Trimming took 3 bases from V and 5 from J, leaving 20 bases between them.

The V gene is TRBV3-1 (or the pseudogene TRBV3-2), the J gene TRBJ2-7; the match to TRBD1 covers 9 bases. The germline V gene encodes CDR1 LGHDT and CDR2 YNNKEL (reference sequence). Germline trimming cut 3 bases from V and 3 bases from J; bases unmatched to any gene: 6. The CDR3 length is 15 residues. This chain's CDR3 is CASSQGTGRIYEQYF. CDR3 nucleotide sequence: TGTGCCAGCAGCCAGGGGACAGGGAGGATCTACGAGCAGTACTTC.

The CDR3 DNA reads TGTGCCAGCAGCGTAGCTCCGACAGGGGTCTCCGGGGAGCTGTTTTTT. Amino acids: CASSVAPTGVSGELFF. This chain links TRBV9 with TRBJ2-2, with 8 nucleotides matching TRBD1. The CDR3 consists of 16 residues. Germline CDR1 and CDR2: SGDLS and YYNGEE. J gave up 6 bases and V 0 bases, and 7 bases lay outside the gene matches.

This chain joins TRBV3-1 (or the pseudogene TRBV3-2) and TRBJ2-1; 12 bases align to TRBD2. The germline V gene encodes CDR1 LGHDT and CDR2 YNNKEL (reference sequence). The CDR3 has 14 amino acids. The V gene end was trimmed by 5 bases and the J gene end by 12 bases; junction bases not matched to a gene: 8. As DNA, the CDR3 is TGTGCCAGCAGCTGGACTAGCGGGGCCTCTAGGCAGTTCTTC. Its translation: CASSWTSGASRQFF.

The V and J genes are TRBV5-1 and TRBJ1-2; D is perhaps TRBD1 (6 bases). Trimming took 0 bases from V and 7 from J, leaving 13 bases between them. Looked up from germline, CDR1 is SGHRS and CDR2 is YFSETQ. The CDR3 loop spans 14 amino acids. In nucleotides, the CDR3 is TGCGCCAGCAGCTTGGAATGGGACAAACGTGGCTACACCTTC. It codes for CASSLEWDKRGYTF.

This chain joins TRBV18 and TRBJ2-3; D ambiguous. The CDR3 has 11 residues. The V and J ends lost 3 bases and 6 bases respectively, with 4 bases between them. Germline V lookup: CDR1 KGHSH, CDR2 LQKENI. The CDR3 region has the DNA TGTGCCAGCTCACCCGTGGATACGCAGTATTTT. It specifies CASSPVDTQYF.

The genes are TRBV28 and TRBJ1-2, with D perhaps TRBD1 (5 bases). Looked up from germline, CDR1 is MDHEN and CDR2 is SYDVKM. V lost 8 bases to trimming and J lost 8 bases, with 15 bases between them. The CDR3 has 12 residues. DNA of the CDR3: TGTGCCAGCGAAACCAGGGTTGAGGGCTACACCTTC. Translating it yields CASETRVEGYTF.

There are a few counts of this clone. This chain connects TRBV30 to TRBJ2-7, with D tentatively TRBD1 (6 bases). The V gene's germline CDR1 is GTSNPN and CDR2 SVGIG (reference sequence). This CDR3 has 12 amino acids. The V end lost 2 bases, the J end lost 3 bases, and 8 bases lay between the germline ends. The CDR3 spells CAWSPQGYEQYF. The CDR3 DNA is TGTGCCTGGAGTCCACAGGGCTACGAGCAGTACTTC.

CDR3 in amino acids: CASRPYRGLSDTQYF. Written as DNA, the CDR3 is TGTGCCAGCAGACCCTACAGGGGATTATCAGATACGCAGTATTTT. The chain joins TRBV6-6 to TRBJ2-3; the match to TRBD1 covers 7 bases. With V trimmed by 6 bases and J by 4 bases, 10 bases remained unmatched. The CDR3 covers 15 residues. Per the germline V gene, CDR1 is MNHNY and CDR2 is SVGAGI (reference sequence).

This clone was counted once. The rearrangement uses TRBV3-1 (or the pseudogene TRBV3-2) and TRBJ1-5; 7 bases line up with TRBD1. The germline CDR1 and CDR2 sequences are LGHDT and YNNKEL (reference sequence). This CDR3 comprises 16 residues. Trimming at V came to 0 bases and at J to 6 bases, leaving 8 bases not matched to a gene. The CDR3 coding sequence is TGTGCCAGCAGCCAAGATTATCGACAGGGTGGTCAGCCCCAGCATTTT. Protein: CASSQDYRQGGQPQHF.

V usage is TRBV19 and J usage is TRBJ1-6; D remains unclear. Trimming took 0 bases from V and 10 from J, leaving 13 bases between them. This CDR3 has 15 residues. Germline CDR1 LNHDA, CDR2 SQIVND (reference sequence). Written as DNA, the CDR3 is TGTGCCAGTAGTATAGATCCGGGAGTCAAATCACCCCTCCACTTT. Amino acids: CASSIDPGVKSPLHF.

The chain employs TRBV19 and TRBJ2-7; TRBD1 might be the D (5 bases). Germline-derived CDR1 and CDR2 are LNHDA and SQIVND (reference sequence). The CDR3 is 14 residues long. Trimming pared 3 bases from V and 7 bases from J, leaving 16 bases between. CDR3 amino acids: CASSIQGHPGEQYF. DNA for the CDR3: TGTGCCAGTAGTATCCAGGGCCACCCCGGGGAGCAGTACTTC.

This clone was seen only a few times. The chain recombines TRBV7-9 with TRBJ1-4, with a possible D match to TRBD1 (5 bases). The V gene lost 6 bases and the J gene lost 4 bases, with 21 bases spanning the gap. This CDR3 has 17 amino acids. Looked up from germline, CDR1 is SEHNR and CDR2 is FQNEAQ (reference sequence). The CDR3 here is CASRPTGGERNNEKLFF. DNA of the CDR3: TGTGCCAGCAGGCCTACCGGGGGTGAGAGAAATAATGAAAAACTGTTTTTT.

The chain has TRBV7-2 and TRBJ2-7; the match to TRBD2 covers 9 bases. This CDR3 comprises 14 residues. V lost 8 bases and J lost 5; bases outside the gene matches: 10. Germline V gene sequence: CDR1 SGHTA, CDR2 FQGNSA. This CDR3 reads CASAFRGGGHEQYF. The CDR3 nucleotides read TGTGCCAGCGCATTCCGCGGGGGGGGGCACGAGCAGTACTTC.

CDR3 bases: TGTGCCAGCAGCTGGGTCCGACAGGGGGCGGGTGGCTACACCTTC. Translation gives CASSWVRQGAGGYTF. The chain combines TRBV5-5 with TRBJ1-2, with 10 bases matching TRBD1. Trimming took 3 bases from V and 7 from J; bases not matched to a gene: 9. The CDR3 is 15 amino acids. Per the germline V gene, CDR1 is SGHKS and CDR2 is YYEKEE (reference sequence).

The chain couples TRBV27 to TRBJ2-2; TRBD2 might be the D (6 bases). The germline CDR1 and CDR2 sequences are MNHEY and SMNVEV (reference sequence). Trimming took 6 bases from V and 1 from J, leaving 15 bases between them. The CDR3 length is 16 residues. The CDR3 DNA sequence: TGTGCCAGCAGCCAACGGGGAGCGGGGAACACCGGGGAGCTGTTTTTT. It is translated as CASSQRGAGNTGELFF.

The chain carries TRBV9 and TRBJ2-3, with 10 bases lining up with TRBD2. V gave up 3 bases and J gave up 5 bases; unmatched junction bases: 15. CDR3 length: 18 amino acids. Germline loops: CDR1 SGDLS, CDR2 YYNGEE. This chain's CDR3 is CASSATLLAGFRKDTQYF. The CDR3 nucleotides are TGTGCCAGCAGCGCGACGCTACTAGCGGGGTTCAGAAAAGATACGCAGTATTTT.

The J gene is TRBJ2-7, the V gene TRBV19, with TRBD1 matching 7 bases. The CDR3 runs to 12 residues. Germline V CDR1 and CDR2: LNHDA, SQIVND (reference sequence). The junction had 4 bases not matched to a gene; V was cut back by 5 bases and J by 6 bases. CDR3 protein: CASSVTGREQYF. In nucleotides, the CDR3 is TGTGCCAGTAGTGTGACAGGGCGCGAGCAGTACTTC.